This is a list of T cell receptor beta chains from one sample in a study of OX40 agonist ivuxolimab in advanced cancers. Method: immunoSEQ multiplex PCR; TCRdb's copy keeps in-frame clones and lacks some. The sample lists about 76,000 clones; roughly 91% were seen once. This sample comprised CD4+ or CD8+ T cells sorted from blood, obtained in a trial of the OX40 agonist ivuxolimab. The source is an adult with an advanced solid tumor such as melanoma, head and neck, liver or kidney cancer. The CDR3 runs from the conserved cysteine through the conserved F or W. The D gene is left open where the match is weak. A row's size may be missing; if present it is once, few, many or a size class.

>few|TRBJ2-7|TRBV6-5|TRBD1
CASSYSSGTGGNEQYF
TGTGCCAGCAGTTACTCTTCCGGGACAGGGGGCAACGAGCAGTACTTC
>.|TRBJ1-5|TRBV6-5|TRBD1
CASSLDRSNQPQHF
TGTGCCAGCAGTTTGGACAGGAGCAATCAGCCCCAGCATTTT
>.|TRBJ1-1|TRBV9|TRBD1
CASSVSGTGNTEAFF
TGTGCCAGCAGCGTTTCGGGGACAGGGAACACTGAAGCTTTCTTT
>once|TRBJ2-5|TRBV20-1|.
CSAKQVETQYF
TGCAGTGCCAAACAGGTAGAGACCCAGTACTTC
>.|TRBJ2-6|TRBV27|.
CASSLGLGAGANVLTF
TGTGCCAGCAGTTTGGGTTTGGGAGCTGGGGCCAACGTCCTGACTTTC
>.|TRBJ2-3|TRBV6-4|TRBD2
CASSEAGSTDTQYF
TGTGCCAGCAGTGAAGCGGGAAGCACAGATACGCAGTATTTT
>.|TRBJ2-7|TRBV5-1|TRBD1
CASSSGQGDHEQYF
TGCGCCAGCAGCTCGGGACAGGGGGACCACGAGCAGTACTTC
>.|TRBJ2-2|TRBV30|.
CAYTGGGTGELFF
TGTGCCTACACAGGCGGAGGTACCGGGGAGCTGTTTTTT
>once|TRBJ1-1|TRBV19|TRBD1
CASSRFRDRGVNTEAFF
TGTGCCAGTAGTCGGTTCCGGGACAGGGGTGTGAACACTGAAGCTTTCTTT
>.|TRBJ2-7|TRBV6-1|TRBD2
CASSEGTSSYEQYF
TGTGCCAGCAGTGAGGGGACTAGCAGCTACGAGCAGTACTTC
>.|TRBJ2-7|TRBV30|.
CAWSGLAEYEQYF
TGTGCCTGGAGTGGTTTAGCGGAATACGAGCAGTACTTC
>.|TRBJ2-1|TRBV9|.
CASSVEEDEQFF
TGTGCCAGCAGCGTAGAGGAGGATGAGCAGTTCTTC
>.|TRBJ1-2|TRBV9|.
CASSVGGNYGYTF
TGTGCCAGCAGCGTGGGGGGGAACTATGGCTACACCTTC
>.|TRBJ2-1|TRBV7-3|.
CASSPQEHTGSSYNEQFF
TGTGCCAGCAGCCCGCAAGAACATACAGGGTCCTCCTACAATGAGCAGTTCTTC
>.|TRBJ1-4|TRBV10-3|TRBD1
CATAVGQGATATNEKLFF
TGTGCCACTGCTGTCGGCCAGGGGGCGACTGCAACTAATGAAAAACTGTTTTTT
>.|TRBJ1-1|TRBV19|TRBD1
CASKVEGAVTEAFF
TGTGCCAGTAAGGTCGAGGGGGCTGTGACTGAAGCTTTCTTT